The 6 T cell receptor beta chains listed next were all sequenced from one sample in a study of cytomegalovirus exposure and HLA in healthy donors listed by TCRdb under 2017. Preparation of the library involved the immunoSEQ multiplex PCR assay. A mixture of 60 forward primers for TCR Vbeta segments and 13 reverse primers for TCR Jbeta segments was used in the multiplex PCR. TCRdb limited this immuneACCESS table to in-frame rearrangements with V and J called. A share of clones is missing; checked studies link under half to unresolved V genes, and the rest is unexplained. For this sample there are more than 140,000 clones; roughly 80% appear just once. Roughly 1.6% of the sample is in the top ten clones. The sample consisted of PBMCs. The receptors stem from a female donor in good health and CMV-seronegative.

This clone was seen a single time. J is TRBJ2-7 and V is TRBV7-2, with a possible D match to TRBD2 (5 bases). The CDR3 spans 12 residues. Trimming took 5 bases from V and 4 from J, leaving 9 bases between them. CDR1 and CDR2 (germline): SGHTA, FQGNSA. CDR3 DNA sequence: TGTGCCAGCAGCCCTCGGGGTTACGAGCAGTACTTC. It yields the protein CASSPRGYEQYF.

The genes are TRBV5-5 and TRBJ2-7; tentative D call: TRBD1 (6 bases). Germline values: CDR1 SGHKS, CDR2 YYEKEE (reference sequence). The germline V and J ends were trimmed by 4 bases and 7 bases, with 15 bases remaining between them. The CDR3 runs 13 residues. The CDR3 coding sequence is TGTGCCAGCAGCCTACAGGGTTTGGGAGAGCAGTACTTC. It yields the protein CASSLQGLGEQYF.

CDR3 in amino acids: CASSFRQGNGYTF. The CDR3 bases are TGTGCCAGCAGTTTCCGACAGGGGAATGGCTACACCTTC. This sequence joins TRBV28 and TRBJ1-2, with 8 positions matching TRBD1. Germline V gene sequence: CDR1 MDHEN, CDR2 SYDVKM. The CDR3 is 13 amino acids. Trimming removed 3 bases from V and 6 bases from J; junction bases left unmatched: 3.

This clone came up once. CDR3 loop: CAWGTGSHEQYF. DNA for the CDR3: TGTGCCTGGGGAACAGGGTCCCACGAGCAGTACTTC. This chain uses TRBV30 with TRBJ2-7; possibly TRBD1 for D (6 bases). The CDR3 extends over 12 amino acids. V was clipped by 5 bases and J by 5 bases, with 13 bases between them. Germline CDR1 GTSNPN, CDR2 SVGIG (reference sequence). Drawing the rest from reference TRBV30 and TRBJ2-7, the complete variable domain is SQTIHQWPATLVQPVGSPLSLECTVEGTSNPNLYWYRQAAGRGLQLLFYSVGIGQISSEVPQNLSASRPQDRQFILSSKKLLLSDSGFYLCAWGTGSHEQYFGPGTRLTVT.

This clone has a handful of counts. This chain uses TRBV6-1 with TRBJ2-7, with 9 bases fitting TRBD1. Germline V CDR1 and CDR2: MNHNS, SASEGT. With V trimmed by 8 bases and J by 6 bases, 5 bases remained unmatched. The CDR3 runs 12 residues. The CDR3 DNA follows: TGTGCCAGCGGGGACAGGGTGGGCGAGCAGTACTTC. As protein: CASGDRVGEQYF.

There are a few counts of this clone. The genes are TRBV7-9 and TRBJ2-1; 7 bases line up with TRBD2. The CDR3 covers 18 residues. Germline CDR1 and CDR2: SEHNR and FQNEAQ (reference sequence). Trimming at V came to 8 bases and at J to 0 bases, leaving 16 bases not matched to a gene. CDR3 in amino acids: CASRDQAKRDSSYNEQFF. The CDR3 DNA reads as TGTGCCAGCCGAGACCAGGCAAAGCGGGATAGCTCCTACAATGAGCAGTTCTTC.